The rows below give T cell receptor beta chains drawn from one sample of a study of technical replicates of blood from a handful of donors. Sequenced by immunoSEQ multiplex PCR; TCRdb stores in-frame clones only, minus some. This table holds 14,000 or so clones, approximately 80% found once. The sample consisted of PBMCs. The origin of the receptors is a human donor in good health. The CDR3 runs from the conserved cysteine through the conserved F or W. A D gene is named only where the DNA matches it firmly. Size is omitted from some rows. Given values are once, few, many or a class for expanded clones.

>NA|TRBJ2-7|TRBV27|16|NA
TGTGCCAGCAGTTCATACTACGGACTTCGGCTCTACGAGCAGTACTTC
CASSSYYGLRLYEQYF
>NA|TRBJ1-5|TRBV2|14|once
TGTGCCAGCGGCTCAGGGCCACTGAACCAGCCCCAGCATTTT
CASGSGPLNQPQHF
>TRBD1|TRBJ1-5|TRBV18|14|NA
TGTGCCAGCTCACAGGGGGCGTTCACTCAGCCCCAGCATTTT
CASSQGAFTQPQHF
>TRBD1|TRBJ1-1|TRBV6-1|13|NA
TGTGCCAGCAGCCGAGGACAGGGGACTGAAGCTTTCTTT
CASSRGQGTEAFF
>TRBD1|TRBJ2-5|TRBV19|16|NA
TGTGCCAGTAGTGCTCCGGGACAGGGGGCCGGGGAGACCCAGTACTTC
CASSAPGQGAGETQYF
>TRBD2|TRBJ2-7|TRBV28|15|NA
TGTGCCAGCAGTCTAGCGGGAGGGTGGGACTACGAGCAGTACTTC
CASSLAGGWDYEQYF
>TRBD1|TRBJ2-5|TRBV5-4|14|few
TGTGCCAGCAGCTTGCAGGGGGCGAAAGAGACCCAGTACTTC
CASSLQGAKETQYF
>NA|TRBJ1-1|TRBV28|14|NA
TGTGCCAGCAGACCTCCCGACTGGAACACTGAAGCTTTCTTT
CASRPPDWNTEAFF
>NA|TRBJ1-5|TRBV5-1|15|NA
TGCGCCAGCAGCTTGGGGGGGCAGGGTAATCAGCCCCAGCATTTT
CASSLGGQGNQPQHF
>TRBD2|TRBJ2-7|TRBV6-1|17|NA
TGTGCCAGCAGTGAACCGAAGACTAGCGGGACTGCCTACGAGCAGTACTTC
CASSEPKTSGTAYEQYF
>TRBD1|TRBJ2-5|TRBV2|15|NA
TGTGCCAGCAGTGAAAGGGGGCGATTGACGGAGACCCAGTACTTC
CASSERGRLTETQYF
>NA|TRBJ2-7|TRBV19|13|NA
TGTGCCAGTAGTATAGGCGCCCTAGACAGACTGTACTTC
CASSIGALDRLYF
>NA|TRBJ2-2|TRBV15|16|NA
TGTGCCACCAGCAGAGAAAGGGCAGGGGACACCGGGGAGCTGTTTTTT
CATSRERAGDTGELFF
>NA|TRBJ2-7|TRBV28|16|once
TGTGCCAGCAGCAGTGGCGCCTTCAGGGGGGCCTACGAGCAGTACTTC
CASSSGAFRGAYEQYF
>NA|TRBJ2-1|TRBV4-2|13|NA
TGTGCCAGCAGCCAGAGGGGGTACAATGAGCAGTTCTTC
CASSQRGYNEQFF
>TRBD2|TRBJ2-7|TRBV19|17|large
TGTGCCAGTAGTATCCTAGCGGGAGGGTCAGGAGGAGATGAGCAGTACTTC
CASSILAGGSGGDEQYF
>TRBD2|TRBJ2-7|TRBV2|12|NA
TGTGCCAGCAAGCGGGAGAACCACGAGCAGTACTTC
CASKRENHEQYF
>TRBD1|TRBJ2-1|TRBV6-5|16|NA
TGTGCCAGCAGTTACTCTTCGGGACAGGGTCTCAATGAGCAGTTCTTC
CASSYSSGQGLNEQFF
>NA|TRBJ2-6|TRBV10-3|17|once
TGTGCCATCAGTGACCACAGGGCCGTCTCTGGGGCCAACGTCCTGACTTTC
CAISDHRAVSGANVLTF
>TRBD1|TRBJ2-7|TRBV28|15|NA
TGTGCCAGCAGGGACCTGGACAGGGGGGCCTACGAGCAGTACTTC
CASRDLDRGAYEQYF
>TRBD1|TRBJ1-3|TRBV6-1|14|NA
TGTGCCAGCAGTAAAGACAGGGAAGGAAACACCATATATTTT
CASSKDREGNTIYF
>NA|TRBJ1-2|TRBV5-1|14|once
TGCGCCAGCAGCCAGGACATAAACTCCTATGGCTACACCTTC
CASSQDINSYGYTF
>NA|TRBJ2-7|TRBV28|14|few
TGTGCCAGCAGTTCGGAGAGGCTTTCCTACGAGCAGTACTTC
CASSSERLSYEQYF
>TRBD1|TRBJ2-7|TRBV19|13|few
TGTGCCAGTAGACGGACAGGGGGCGACGAGCAGTACTTC
CASRRTGGDEQYF
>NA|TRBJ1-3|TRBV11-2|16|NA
TGTGCCAGCAGCTGGCGCCGTCAGGAAGGAGGAAACACCATATATTTT
CASSWRRQEGGNTIYF
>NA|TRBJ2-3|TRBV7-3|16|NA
TGTGCCAGCAGCTTAACGTTAAACACCGACACAGATACGCAGTATTTT
CASSLTLNTDTDTQYF
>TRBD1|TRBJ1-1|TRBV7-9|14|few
TGTGCCAGCAGCCTCACAGGGGGGAACACTGAAGCTTTCTTT
CASSLTGGNTEAFF
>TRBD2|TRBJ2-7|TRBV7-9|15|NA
TGTGCCAGCAGCTGGAGCGGGAGGGGGGCCTACGAGCAGTACTTC
CASSWSGRGAYEQYF
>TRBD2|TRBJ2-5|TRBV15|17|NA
TGTGCCACGCGTCGGGAACTAGCGGGAGGACGGGGAGAGACCCAGTACTTC
CATRRELAGGRGETQYF
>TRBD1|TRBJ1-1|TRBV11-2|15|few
TGTGCCAGCAGCGATCTACAGGGGTTGTATGCTGAAGCTTTCTTT
CASSDLQGLYAEAFF
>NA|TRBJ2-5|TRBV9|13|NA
TGTGCCAGCAGCGTAGGGACAGAAACGACCCAGTACTTC
CASSVGTETTQYF